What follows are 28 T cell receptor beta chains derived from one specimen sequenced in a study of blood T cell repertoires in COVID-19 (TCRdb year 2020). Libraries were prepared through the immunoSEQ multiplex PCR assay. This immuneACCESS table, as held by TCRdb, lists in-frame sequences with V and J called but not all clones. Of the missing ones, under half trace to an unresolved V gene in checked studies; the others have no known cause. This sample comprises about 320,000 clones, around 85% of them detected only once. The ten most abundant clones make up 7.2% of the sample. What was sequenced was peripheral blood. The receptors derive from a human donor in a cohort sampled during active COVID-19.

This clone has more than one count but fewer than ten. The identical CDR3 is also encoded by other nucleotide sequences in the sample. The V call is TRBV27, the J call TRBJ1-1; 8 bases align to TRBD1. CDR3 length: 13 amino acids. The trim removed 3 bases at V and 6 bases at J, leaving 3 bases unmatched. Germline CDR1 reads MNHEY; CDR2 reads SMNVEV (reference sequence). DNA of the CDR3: TGTGCCAGCAGTTTTGGGACAGGATCTGAAGCTTTCTTT. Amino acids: CASSFGTGSEAFF.

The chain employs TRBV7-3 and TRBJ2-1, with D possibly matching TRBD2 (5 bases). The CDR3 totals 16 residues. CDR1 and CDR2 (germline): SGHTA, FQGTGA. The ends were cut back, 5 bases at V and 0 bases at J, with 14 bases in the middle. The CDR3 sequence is CASSPDGESSYNEQFF. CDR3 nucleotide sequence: TGTGCCAGCAGCCCGGACGGGGAGAGCTCCTACAATGAGCAGTTCTTC.

CDR3 in amino acids: CASSPGDSYNSPLHF. The CDR3 region has the DNA TGCGCCAGCAGCCCGGGGGACTCCTATAATTCACCCCTCCACTTT. The chain combines TRBV5-1 with TRBJ1-6, with D possibly TRBD1 on 5 matching bases. Germline V gives CDR1 SGHRS, CDR2 YFSETQ. The length of the CDR3 is 15 residues. The ends were cut back, 4 bases at V and 0 bases at J, with 8 bases in the middle.

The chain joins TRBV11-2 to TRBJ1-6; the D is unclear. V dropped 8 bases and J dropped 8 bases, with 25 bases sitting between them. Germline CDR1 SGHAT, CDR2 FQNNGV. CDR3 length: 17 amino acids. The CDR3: CASRSPQTTHGYSPLHF. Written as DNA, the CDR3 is TGTGCCAGCCGATCTCCCCAGACAACCCACGGTTATTCACCCCTCCACTTT.

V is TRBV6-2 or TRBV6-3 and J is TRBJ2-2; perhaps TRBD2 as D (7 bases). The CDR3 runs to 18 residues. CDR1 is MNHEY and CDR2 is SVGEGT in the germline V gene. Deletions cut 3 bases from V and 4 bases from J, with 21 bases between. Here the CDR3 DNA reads TGTGCCAGCAGTTATGAGATGGGGGGGGCCTGGAGCACCGGGGAGCTGTTTTTT. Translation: CASSYEMGGAWSTGELFF.

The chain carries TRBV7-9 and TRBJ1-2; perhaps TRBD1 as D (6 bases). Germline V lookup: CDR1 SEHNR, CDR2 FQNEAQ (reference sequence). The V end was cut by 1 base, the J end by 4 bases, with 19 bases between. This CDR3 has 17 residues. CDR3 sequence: CASSLGSGGSYGYGYTF. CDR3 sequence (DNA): TGTGCCAGCAGCTTAGGTTCGGGGGGCTCATACGGCTATGGCTACACCTTC.

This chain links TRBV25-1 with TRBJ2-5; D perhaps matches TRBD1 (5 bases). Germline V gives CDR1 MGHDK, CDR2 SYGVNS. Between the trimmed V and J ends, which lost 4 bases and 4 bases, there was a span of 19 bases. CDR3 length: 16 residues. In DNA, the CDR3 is TGTGCCAGCAGTGGACCCCCTGGCAGGGTCGGAGAGACCCAGTACTTC. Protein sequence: CASSGPPGRVGETQYF.

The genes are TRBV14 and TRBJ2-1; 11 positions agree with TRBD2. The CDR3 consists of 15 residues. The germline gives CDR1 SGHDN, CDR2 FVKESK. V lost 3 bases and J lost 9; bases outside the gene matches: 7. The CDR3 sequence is CASSQTSGVWGEQFF. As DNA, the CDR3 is TGTGCCAGCAGCCAGACTAGCGGGGTTTGGGGTGAGCAGTTCTTC.

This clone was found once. In nucleotides, the CDR3 is TGTGCCATCAGTGAGAGGGAGCAACAGTTCTTC. Its protein is CAISEREQQFF. V is TRBV10-3 and J is TRBJ2-1; a possible D gene is TRBD2 (5 bases). There are 11 residues in the CDR3. The V and J ends lost 2 bases and 13 bases respectively, with 9 bases between them. Per germline, CDR1 ENHRY and CDR2 SYGVKD.

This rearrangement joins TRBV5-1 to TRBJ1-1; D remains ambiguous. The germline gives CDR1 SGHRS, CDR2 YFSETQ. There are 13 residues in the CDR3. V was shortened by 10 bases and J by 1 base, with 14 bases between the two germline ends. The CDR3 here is CASAPRGNTEAFF. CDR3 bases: TGCGCCTCCGCCCCCCGCGGGAACACTGAAGCTTTCTTT.

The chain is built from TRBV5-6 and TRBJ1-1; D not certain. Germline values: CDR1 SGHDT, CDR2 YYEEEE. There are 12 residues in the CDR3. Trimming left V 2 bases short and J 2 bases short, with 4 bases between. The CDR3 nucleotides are TGTGCCAGCAGCTTACTCAACACTGAAGCTTTCTTT. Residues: CASSLLNTEAFF.

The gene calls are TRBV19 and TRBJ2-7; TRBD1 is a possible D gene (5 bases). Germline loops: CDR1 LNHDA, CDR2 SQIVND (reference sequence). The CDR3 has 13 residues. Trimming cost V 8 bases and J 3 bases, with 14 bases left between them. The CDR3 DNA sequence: TGTGCCAGTCGTCCCCATGACAGCTACGAGCAGTACTTC. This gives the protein CASRPHDSYEQYF.

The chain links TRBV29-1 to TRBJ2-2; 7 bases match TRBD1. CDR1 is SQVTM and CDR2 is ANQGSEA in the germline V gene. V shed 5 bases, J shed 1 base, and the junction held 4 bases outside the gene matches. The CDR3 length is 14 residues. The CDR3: CSVLWTGNTGELFF. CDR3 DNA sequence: TGCAGCGTTTTGTGGACAGGGAACACCGGGGAGCTGTTTTTT.

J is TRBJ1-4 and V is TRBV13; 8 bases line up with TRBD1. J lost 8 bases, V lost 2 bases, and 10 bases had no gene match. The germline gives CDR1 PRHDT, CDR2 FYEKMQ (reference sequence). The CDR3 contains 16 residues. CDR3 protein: CASSLRDQGAGEKLFF. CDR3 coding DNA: TGTGCCAGCAGCTTACGGGACCAGGGGGCAGGGGAAAAACTGTTTTTT.

CDR3 coding DNA: TGTGCCAGGCTAGCGGGGGAGGGAGAGACCCAGTACTTC. It is translated as CARLAGEGETQYF. The J gene is TRBJ2-5, the V gene TRBV25-1, with 10 positions matching TRBD2. Germline assignment: CDR1 MGHDK and CDR2 SYGVNS. V dropped 9 bases and J dropped 4; count of bases not matched to a gene: 5. The CDR3 extends over 13 amino acids.

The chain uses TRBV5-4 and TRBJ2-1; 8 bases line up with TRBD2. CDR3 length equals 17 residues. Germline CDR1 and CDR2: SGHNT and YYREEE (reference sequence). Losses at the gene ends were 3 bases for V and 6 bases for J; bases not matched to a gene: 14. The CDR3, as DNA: TGTGCCAGCAGCTCAGGGTCTGGTGGCGGGGGGTTCAATGAGCAGTTCTTC. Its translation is CASSSGSGGGGFNEQFF.

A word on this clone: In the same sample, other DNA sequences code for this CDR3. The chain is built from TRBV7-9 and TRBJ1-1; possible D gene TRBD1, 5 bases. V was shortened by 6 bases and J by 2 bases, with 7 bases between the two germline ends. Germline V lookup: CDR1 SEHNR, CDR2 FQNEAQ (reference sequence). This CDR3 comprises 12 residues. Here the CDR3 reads CASSRGNTEAFF. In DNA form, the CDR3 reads TGTGCCAGCAGTAGGGGAAACACTGAAGCTTTCTTT.

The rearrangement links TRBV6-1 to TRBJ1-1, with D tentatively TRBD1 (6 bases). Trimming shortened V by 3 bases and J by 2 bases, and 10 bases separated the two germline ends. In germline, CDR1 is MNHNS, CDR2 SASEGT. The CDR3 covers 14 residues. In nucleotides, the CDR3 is TGTGCCAGCAGTGAGGGACACCTCAACACTGAAGCTTTCTTT. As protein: CASSEGHLNTEAFF.

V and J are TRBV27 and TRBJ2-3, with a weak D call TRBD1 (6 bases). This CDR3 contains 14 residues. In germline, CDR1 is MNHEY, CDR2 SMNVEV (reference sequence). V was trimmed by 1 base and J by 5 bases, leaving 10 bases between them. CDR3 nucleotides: TGTGCCAGCAGTTTATTCCTAGGGGGAGATACGCAGTATTTT. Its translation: CASSLFLGGDTQYF.

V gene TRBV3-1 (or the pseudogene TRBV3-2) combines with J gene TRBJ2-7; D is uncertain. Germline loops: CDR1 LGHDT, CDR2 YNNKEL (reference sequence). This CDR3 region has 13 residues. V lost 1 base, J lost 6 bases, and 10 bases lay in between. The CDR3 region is CASSQVLPGEQYF. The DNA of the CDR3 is TGTGCCAGCAGCCAAGTCCTCCCGGGCGAGCAGTACTTC.

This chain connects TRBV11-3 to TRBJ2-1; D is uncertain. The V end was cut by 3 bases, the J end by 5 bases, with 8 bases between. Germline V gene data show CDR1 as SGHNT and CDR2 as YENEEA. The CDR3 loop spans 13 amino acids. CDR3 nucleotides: TGTGCCAGCAGCTTCTCACAGAACAATGAGCAGTTCTTC. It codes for CASSFSQNNEQFF. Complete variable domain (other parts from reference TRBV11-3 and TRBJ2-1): EAGVVQSPRYKIIEKKQPVAFWCNPISGHNTLYWYLQNLGQGPELLIRYENEEAVDDSQLPKDRFSAERLKGVDSTLKIQPAELGDSAVYLCASSFSQNNEQFFGPGTRLTVL.

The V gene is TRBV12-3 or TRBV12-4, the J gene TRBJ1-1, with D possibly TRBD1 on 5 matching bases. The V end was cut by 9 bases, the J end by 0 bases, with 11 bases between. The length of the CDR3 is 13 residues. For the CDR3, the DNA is TGTGCCAGTGCCGACAGCATGAACACTGAAGCTTTCTTT. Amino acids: CASADSMNTEAFF.

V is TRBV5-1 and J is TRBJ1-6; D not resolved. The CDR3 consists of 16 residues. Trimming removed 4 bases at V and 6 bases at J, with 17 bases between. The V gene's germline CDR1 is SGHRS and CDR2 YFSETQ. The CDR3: CASSLERRQANSPLHF. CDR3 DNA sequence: TGCGCCAGCAGCCTGGAACGAAGACAAGCTAATTCACCCCTCCACTTT.

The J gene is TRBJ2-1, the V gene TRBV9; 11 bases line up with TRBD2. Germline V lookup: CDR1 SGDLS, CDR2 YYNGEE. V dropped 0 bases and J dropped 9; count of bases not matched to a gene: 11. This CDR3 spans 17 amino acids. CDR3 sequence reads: CASSVVSSGGAMGEQFF. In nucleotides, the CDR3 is TGTGCCAGCAGCGTAGTCAGTAGCGGGGGGGCGATGGGTGAGCAGTTCTTC. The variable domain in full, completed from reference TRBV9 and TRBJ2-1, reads DSGVTQTPKHLITATGQRVTLRCSPRSGDLSVYWYQQSLDQGLQFLIQYYNGEERAKGNILERFSAQQFPDLHSELNLSSLELGDSALYFCASSVVSSGGAMGEQFFGPGTRLTVL.

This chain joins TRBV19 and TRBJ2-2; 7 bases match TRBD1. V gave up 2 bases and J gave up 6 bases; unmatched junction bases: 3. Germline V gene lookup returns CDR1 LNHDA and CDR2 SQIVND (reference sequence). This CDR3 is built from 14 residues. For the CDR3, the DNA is TGTGCCAGTAGTATAACAGGGGCCTCCGGGGAGCTGTTTTTT. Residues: CASSITGASGELFF.

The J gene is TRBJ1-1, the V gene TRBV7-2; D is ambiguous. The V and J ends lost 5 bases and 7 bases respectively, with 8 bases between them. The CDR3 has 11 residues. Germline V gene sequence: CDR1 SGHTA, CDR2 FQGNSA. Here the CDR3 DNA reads TGTGCCAGCAGCCTATCTATTGAAGCTTTCTTT. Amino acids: CASSLSIEAFF.

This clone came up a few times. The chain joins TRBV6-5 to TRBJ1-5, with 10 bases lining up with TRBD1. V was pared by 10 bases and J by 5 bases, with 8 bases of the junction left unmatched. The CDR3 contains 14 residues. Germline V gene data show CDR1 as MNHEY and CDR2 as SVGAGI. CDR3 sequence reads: CATKGTGEYQPQHF. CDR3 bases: TGTGCCACTAAGGGGACAGGGGAATATCAGCCCCAGCATTTT.

The CDR3 is CAWNLQGKKFF. The CDR3 DNA follows: TGTGCCTGGAATCTACAGGGTAAGAAGTTCTTC. The chain carries TRBV30 and TRBJ2-1; the D gene is possibly TRBD1 (6 bases). V dropped 4 bases and J dropped 14 bases, with 15 bases sitting between them. Germline V lookup: CDR1 GTSNPN, CDR2 SVGIG (reference sequence). This CDR3 has 11 residues. The entire variable domain, with the rest obtained from reference TRBV30 and TRBJ2-1, is as follows: SQTIHQWPATLVQPVGSPLSLECTVEGTSNPNLYWYRQAAGRGLQLLFYSVGIGQISSEVPQNLSASRPQDRQFILSSKKLLLSDSGFYLCAWNLQGKKFFGPGTRLTVL.